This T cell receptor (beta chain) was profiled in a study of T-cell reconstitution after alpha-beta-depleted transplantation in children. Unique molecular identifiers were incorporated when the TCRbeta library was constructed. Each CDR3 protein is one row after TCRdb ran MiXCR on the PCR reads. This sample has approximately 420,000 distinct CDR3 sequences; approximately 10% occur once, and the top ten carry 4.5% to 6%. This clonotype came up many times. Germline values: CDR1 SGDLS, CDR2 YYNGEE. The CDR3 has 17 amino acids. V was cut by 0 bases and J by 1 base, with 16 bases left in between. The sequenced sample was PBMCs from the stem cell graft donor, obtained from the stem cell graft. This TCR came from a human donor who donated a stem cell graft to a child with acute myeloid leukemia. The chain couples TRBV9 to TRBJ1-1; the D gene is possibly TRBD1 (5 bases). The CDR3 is CASSVVPTGTANTEAFF. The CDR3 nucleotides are TGTGCCAGCAGCGTAGTCCCGACCGGGACGGCGAACACTGAAGCTTTCTTT.